The 6 T cell receptor beta chains below were found in one sample sequenced in a study of identical twins. MiXCR was run by TCRdb on the 5' RACE reads, yielding one entry per CDR3 protein. Of about 340,000 distinct CDR3 sequences in the sample, roughly 12% are singletons; the top ten hold just over 7%. This same sample was also part of a study on yellow fever vaccine responses in identical twins.

Material: CD8+ T cells sorted from blood. The source is a woman aged 18-29 years in good health.

This clonotype was recorded many times. This chain links TRBV27 with TRBJ2-1; 10 bases match TRBD1. The CDR3 runs to 13 residues. V gave up 5 bases and J gave up 10 bases; unmatched junction bases: 5. Germline CDR1 is MNHEY and CDR2 is SMNVEV (reference sequence). The CDR3 coding sequence is TGTGCCAGCAGTACTGACAGGGGGCTGGAGCAGTTCTTC. Its protein is CASSTDRGLEQFF.

This clonotype has a count of ten or more. This sequence joins TRBV28 and TRBJ2-3, with D possibly TRBD2 on 6 matching bases. Trimming shortened V by 3 bases and J by 0 bases, and 16 bases separated the two germline ends. The germline V gene encodes CDR1 MDHEN and CDR2 SYDVKM. The CDR3 is 17 residues long. In nucleotides, the CDR3 is TGTGCCAGCAGTTTTAAGTCTTTACGGGGGAGCACAGATACGCAGTATTTT. Its translation: CASSFKSLRGSTDTQYF.

This clonotype has just a few counts. The chain combines TRBV21-1 with TRBJ2-3. TRBV21-1 constitutes a pseudogene. There are 14 residues in the CDR3. DNA of the CDR3: TGTGCCAGCAGCAAAACGAGAGTCACAGATACGCAGTATTTT. Translating it yields CASSKTRVTDTQYF.

This clonotype has a count of ten or more. This chain joins TRBV20-1 and TRBJ2-7; the D is unclear. The CDR3 length is 15 residues. Germline assignment: CDR1 DFQATT and CDR2 SNEGSKA (reference sequence). Trimming shortened V by 1 base and J by 4 bases, and 17 bases separated the two germline ends. The CDR3 loop reads CSARGVGRPLYEQYF. The CDR3, as DNA: TGCAGTGCTAGAGGGGTGGGCCGCCCCCTTTACGAGCAGTACTTC.

The chain is built from TRBV27 and TRBJ2-2; D possibly corresponds to TRBD2 (5 bases). The CDR3 is made up of 15 amino acids. V was shortened by 6 bases and J by 0 bases, with 11 bases between the two germline ends. Germline V gene sequence: CDR1 MNHEY, CDR2 SMNVEV (reference sequence). The CDR3 region is CASRSWRANTGELFF. CDR3 DNA sequence: TGTGCCAGCAGATCTTGGCGGGCGAACACCGGGGAGCTGTTTTTT.

This chain links TRBV20-1 with TRBJ1-6, with D unresolved. This CDR3 spans 16 amino acids. V shed 0 bases and J shed 0 bases, with 9 bases lying between them. The germline V gene has CDR1 DFQATT and CDR2 SNEGSKA (reference sequence). In DNA form, the CDR3 reads TGCAGTGCTAGAGATCGGCGGAGCTCCTATAATTCACCCCTCCACTTT. This encodes CSARDRRSSYNSPLHF.